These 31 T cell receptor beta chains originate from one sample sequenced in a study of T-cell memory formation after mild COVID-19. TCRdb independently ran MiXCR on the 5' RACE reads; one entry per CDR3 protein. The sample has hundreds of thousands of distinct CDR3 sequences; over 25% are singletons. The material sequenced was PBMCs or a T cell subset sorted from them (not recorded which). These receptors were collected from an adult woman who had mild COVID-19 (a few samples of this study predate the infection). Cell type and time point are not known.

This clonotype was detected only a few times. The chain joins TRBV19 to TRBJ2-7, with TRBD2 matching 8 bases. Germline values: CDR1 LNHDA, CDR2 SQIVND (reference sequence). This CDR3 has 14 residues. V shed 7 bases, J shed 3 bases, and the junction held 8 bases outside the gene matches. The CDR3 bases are TGTGCCAGTACCGCCCGGGGGGGCCACTACGAGCAGTACTTC. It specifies CASTARGGHYEQYF.

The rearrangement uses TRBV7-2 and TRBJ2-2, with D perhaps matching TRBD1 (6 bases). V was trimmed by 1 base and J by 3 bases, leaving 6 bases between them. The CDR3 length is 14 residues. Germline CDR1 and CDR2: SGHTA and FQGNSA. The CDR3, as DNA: TGTGCCAGCAGCTTAGACAGGGACACCGGGGAGCTGTTTTTT. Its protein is CASSLDRDTGELFF.

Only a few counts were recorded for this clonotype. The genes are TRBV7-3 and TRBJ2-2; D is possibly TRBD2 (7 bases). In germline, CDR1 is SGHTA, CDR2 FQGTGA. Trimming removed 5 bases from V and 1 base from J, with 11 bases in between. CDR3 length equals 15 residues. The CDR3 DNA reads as TGTGCCAGCAGCCCGAGGGGGGGGAACACCGGGGAGCTGTTTTTT. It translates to CASSPRGGNTGELFF.

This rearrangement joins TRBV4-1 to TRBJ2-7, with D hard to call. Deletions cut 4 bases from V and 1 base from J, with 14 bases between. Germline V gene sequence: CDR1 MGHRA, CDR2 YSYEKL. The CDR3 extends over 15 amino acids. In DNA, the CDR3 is TGCGCCAGCAGCCCGGGCCCGCCGGGTTCCTACGAGCAGTACTTC. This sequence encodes CASSPGPPGSYEQYF.

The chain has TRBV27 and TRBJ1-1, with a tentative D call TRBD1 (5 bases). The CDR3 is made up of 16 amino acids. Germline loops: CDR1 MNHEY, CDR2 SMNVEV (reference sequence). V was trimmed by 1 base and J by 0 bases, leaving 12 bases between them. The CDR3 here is CASSLFAGSLNTEAFF. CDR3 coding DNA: TGTGCCAGCAGTTTATTTGCAGGGAGTTTGAACACTGAAGCTTTCTTT.

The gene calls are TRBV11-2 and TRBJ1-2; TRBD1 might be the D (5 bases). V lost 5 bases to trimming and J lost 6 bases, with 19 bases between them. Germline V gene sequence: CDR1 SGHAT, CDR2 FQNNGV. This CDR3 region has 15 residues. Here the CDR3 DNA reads TGTGCCAGCAGCGGGACTATCAAAAGTGAGAATGGCTACACCTTC. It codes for CASSGTIKSENGYTF.

The CDR3 reads CASSYRGRNSETQYF. CDR3 in DNA: TGTGCCAGCAGTTACAGGGGCCGAAATTCAGAGACCCAGTACTTC. The chain recombines TRBV12-3 or TRBV12-4 with TRBJ2-5; TRBD1 matches 7 bases. This CDR3 contains 15 residues. Unmatched junction bases numbered 9, after V lost 4 bases and J lost 4 bases.

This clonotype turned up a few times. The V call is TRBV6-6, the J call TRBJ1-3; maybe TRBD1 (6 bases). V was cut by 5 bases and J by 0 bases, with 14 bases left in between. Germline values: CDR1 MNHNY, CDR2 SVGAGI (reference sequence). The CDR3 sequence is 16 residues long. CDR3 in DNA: TGTGCCAGCAGTCGCCGGGACACCCTCTCTGGAAACACCATATATTTT. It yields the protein CASSRRDTLSGNTIYF.

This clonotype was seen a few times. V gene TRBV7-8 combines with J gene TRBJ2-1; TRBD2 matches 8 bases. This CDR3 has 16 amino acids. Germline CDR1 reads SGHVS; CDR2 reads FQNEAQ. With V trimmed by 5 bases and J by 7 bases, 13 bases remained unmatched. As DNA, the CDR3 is TGTGCCAGCAGCCCAACTAGCGGTCCCTACCGGAATGAGCAGTTCTTC. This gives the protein CASSPTSGPYRNEQFF.

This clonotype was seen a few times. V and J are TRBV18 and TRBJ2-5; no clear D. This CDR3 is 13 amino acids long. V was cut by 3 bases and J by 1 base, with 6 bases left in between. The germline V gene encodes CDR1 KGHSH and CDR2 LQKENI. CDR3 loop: CASSPQSQETQYF. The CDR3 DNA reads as TGTGCCAGCTCACCTCAAAGCCAAGAGACCCAGTACTTC.

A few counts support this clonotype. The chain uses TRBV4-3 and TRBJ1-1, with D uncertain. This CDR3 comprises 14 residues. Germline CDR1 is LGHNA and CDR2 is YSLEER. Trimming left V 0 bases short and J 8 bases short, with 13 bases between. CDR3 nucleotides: TGCGCCAGCAGCCAAGATTGGGCAGTGAGCGAAGCTTTCTTT. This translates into CASSQDWAVSEAFF.

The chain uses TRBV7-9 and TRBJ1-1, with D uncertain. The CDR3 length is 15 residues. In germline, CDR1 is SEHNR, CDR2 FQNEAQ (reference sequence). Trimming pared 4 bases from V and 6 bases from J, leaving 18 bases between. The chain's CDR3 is CASSSGRGLRPEAFF. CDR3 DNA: TGTGCCAGCAGCTCCGGGCGCGGCTTGAGACCTGAAGCTTTCTTT.

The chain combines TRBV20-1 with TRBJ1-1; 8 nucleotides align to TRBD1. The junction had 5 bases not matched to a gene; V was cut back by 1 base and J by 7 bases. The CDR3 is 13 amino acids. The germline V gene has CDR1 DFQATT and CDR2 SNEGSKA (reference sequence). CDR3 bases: TGCAGTGCTAGAGGACAGGGGTCCGATGAAGCTTTCTTT. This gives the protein CSARGQGSDEAFF.

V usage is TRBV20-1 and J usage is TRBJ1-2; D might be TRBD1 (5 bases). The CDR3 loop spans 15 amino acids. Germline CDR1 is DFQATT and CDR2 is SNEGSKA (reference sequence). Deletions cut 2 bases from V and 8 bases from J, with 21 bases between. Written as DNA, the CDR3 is TGCAGTGCTAGACACCACTGGACCGGGGGATGGGGCTACACCTTC. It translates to CSARHHWTGGWGYTF.

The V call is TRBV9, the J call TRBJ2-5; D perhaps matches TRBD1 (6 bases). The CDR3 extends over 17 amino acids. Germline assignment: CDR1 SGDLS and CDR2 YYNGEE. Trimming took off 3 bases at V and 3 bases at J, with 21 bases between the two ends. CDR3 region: CASSEGWAVGGEETQYF. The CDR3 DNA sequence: TGTGCCAGCAGCGAGGGATGGGCTGTTGGGGGCGAAGAGACCCAGTACTTC.

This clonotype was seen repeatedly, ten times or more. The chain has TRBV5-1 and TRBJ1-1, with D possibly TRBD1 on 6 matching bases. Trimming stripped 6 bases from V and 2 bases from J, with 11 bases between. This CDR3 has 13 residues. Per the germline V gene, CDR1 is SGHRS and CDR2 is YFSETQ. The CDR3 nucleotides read TGCGCCAGCAAGGGGGACCCAAACACTGAAGCTTTCTTT. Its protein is CASKGDPNTEAFF.

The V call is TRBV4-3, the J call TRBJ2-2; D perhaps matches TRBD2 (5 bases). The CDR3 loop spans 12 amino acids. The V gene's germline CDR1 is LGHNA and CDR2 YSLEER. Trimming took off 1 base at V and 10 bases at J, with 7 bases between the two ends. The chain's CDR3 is CASSQVREELFF. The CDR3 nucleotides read TGCGCCAGCAGCCAAGTTCGGGAGGAGCTGTTTTTT.

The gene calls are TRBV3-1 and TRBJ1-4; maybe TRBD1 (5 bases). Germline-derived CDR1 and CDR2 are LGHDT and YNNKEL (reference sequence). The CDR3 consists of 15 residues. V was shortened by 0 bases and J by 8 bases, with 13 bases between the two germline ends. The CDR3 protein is CASSQDTGTGEKLFF. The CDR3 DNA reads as TGTGCCAGCAGCCAAGATACCGGGACGGGGGAAAAACTGTTTTTT.

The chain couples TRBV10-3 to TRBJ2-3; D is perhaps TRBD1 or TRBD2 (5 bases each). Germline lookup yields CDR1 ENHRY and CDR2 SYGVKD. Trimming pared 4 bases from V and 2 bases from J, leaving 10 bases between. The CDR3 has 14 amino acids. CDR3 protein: CAISGGFNTDTQYF. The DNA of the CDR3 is TGTGCCATCAGTGGGGGGTTTAACACAGATACGCAGTATTTT.

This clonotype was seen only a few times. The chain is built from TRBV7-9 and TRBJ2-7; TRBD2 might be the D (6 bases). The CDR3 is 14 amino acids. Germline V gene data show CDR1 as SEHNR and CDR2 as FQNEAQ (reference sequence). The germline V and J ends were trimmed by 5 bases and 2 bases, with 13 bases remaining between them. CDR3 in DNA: TGTGCCAGCAGCCCGGGACTCCCGGCCTACGAGCAGTACTTC. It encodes CASSPGLPAYEQYF.

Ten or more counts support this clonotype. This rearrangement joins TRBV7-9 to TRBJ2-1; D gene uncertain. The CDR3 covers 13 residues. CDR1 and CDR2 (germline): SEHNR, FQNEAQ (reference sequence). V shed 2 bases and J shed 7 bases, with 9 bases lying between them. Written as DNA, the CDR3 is TGTGCCAGCAGCTTACCCCCTGGGAATGAGCAGTTCTTC. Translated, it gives CASSLPPGNEQFF.

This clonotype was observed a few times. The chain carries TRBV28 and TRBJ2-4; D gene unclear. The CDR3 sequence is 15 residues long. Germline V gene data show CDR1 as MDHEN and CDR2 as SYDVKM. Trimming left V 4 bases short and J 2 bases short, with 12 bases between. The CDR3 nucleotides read TGTGCCAGCAGTTCCACGGACCGCTCCAAAAACATTCAGTACTTC. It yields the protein CASSSTDRSKNIQYF.

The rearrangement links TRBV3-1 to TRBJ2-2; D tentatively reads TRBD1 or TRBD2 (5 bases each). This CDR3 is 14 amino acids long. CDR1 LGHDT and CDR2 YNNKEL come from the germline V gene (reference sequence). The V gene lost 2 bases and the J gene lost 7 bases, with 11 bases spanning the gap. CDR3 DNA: TGTGCCAGCAGCCAACTCTCTGGGGGCGGGGAGCTGTTTTTT. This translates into CASSQLSGGGELFF.

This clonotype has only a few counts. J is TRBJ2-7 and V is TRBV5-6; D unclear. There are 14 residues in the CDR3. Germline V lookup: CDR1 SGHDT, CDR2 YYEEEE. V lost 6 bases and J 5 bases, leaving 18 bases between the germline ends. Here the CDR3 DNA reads TGTGCCAGCACGCGACCGGGCCCGAGCGACGAGCAGTACTTC. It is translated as CASTRPGPSDEQYF. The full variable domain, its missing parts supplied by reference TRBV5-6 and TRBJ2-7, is DAGVTQSPTHLIKTRGQQVTLRCSPKSGHDTVSWYQQALGQGPQFIFQYYEEEERQRGNFPDRFSGHQFPNYSSELNVNALLLGDSALYLCASTRPGPSDEQYFGPGTRLTVT.

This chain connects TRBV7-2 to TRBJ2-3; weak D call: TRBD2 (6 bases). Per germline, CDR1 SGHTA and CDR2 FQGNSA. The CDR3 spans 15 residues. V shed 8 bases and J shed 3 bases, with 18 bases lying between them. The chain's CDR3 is CASRLMGGSTDTQYF. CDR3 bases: TGTGCCAGCCGCCTGATGGGGGGATCGACAGATACGCAGTATTTT.

In DNA, the CDR3 is TGTGCCAGCAGTTTCTACAGGGACACTGAAGCTTTCTTT. It codes for CASSFYRDTEAFF. J is TRBJ1-1 and V is TRBV27, with a possible D match to TRBD1 (6 bases). This CDR3 has 13 residues. The V end lost 3 bases, the J end lost 3 bases, and 8 bases lay between the germline ends. Germline CDR1 reads MNHEY; CDR2 reads SMNVEV (reference sequence).

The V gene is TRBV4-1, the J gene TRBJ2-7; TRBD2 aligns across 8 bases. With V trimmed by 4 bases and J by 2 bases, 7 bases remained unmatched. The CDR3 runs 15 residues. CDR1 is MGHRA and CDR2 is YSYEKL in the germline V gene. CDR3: CASSPIAGPTYEQYF. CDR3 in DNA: TGCGCCAGCAGCCCTATAGCGGGGCCAACCTACGAGCAGTACTTC.

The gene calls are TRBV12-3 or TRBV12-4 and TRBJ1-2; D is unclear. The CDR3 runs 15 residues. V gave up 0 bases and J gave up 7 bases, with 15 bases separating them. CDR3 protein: CASSLAQEGTGGYTF. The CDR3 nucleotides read TGTGCCAGCAGTTTAGCGCAAGAGGGAACGGGTGGCTACACCTTC.

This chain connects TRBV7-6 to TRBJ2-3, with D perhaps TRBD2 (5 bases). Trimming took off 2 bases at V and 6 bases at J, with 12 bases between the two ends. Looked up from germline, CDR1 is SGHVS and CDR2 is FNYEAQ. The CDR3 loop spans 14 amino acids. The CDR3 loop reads CASSLLPEADTQYF. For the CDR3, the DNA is TGTGCCAGCAGCTTACTTCCGGAGGCGGATACGCAGTATTTT. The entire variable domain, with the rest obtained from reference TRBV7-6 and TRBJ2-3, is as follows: GAGVSQSPRYKVTKRGQDVALRCDPISGHVSLYWYRQALGQGPEFLTYFNYEAQQDKSGLPNDRFSAERPEGSISTLTIQRTEQRDSAMYRCASSLLPEADTQYFGPGTRLTVL.

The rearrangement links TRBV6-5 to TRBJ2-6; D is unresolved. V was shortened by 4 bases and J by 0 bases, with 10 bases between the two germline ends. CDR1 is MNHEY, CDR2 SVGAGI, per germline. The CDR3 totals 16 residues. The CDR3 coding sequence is TGTGCCAGCAGTTTCATAGGATACTCTGGGGCCAACGTCCTGACTTTC. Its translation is CASSFIGYSGANVLTF.

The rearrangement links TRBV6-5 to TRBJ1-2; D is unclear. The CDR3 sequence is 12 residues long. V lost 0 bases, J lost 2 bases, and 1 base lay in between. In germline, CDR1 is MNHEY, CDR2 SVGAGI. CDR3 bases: TGTGCCAGCAGTTACTCCAACTATGGCTACACCTTC. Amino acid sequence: CASSYSNYGYTF.